One sample yielded the 2 T cell receptor beta chains listed below, sequenced in a study of T cell responses to AZD1222 COVID-19 vaccine. TCRdb's copy holds only in-frame clones and misses some; the assay was immunoSEQ multiplex PCR. Of approximately 100,000 clones in the sample, approximately 89% are singletons; the top ten hold roughly 2.8%. The source material was peripheral blood, sampled on day 0 of MenACWY control vaccination. The receptors originated from an adult in good health.

J is TRBJ1-6 and V is TRBV24-1; TRBD1 aligns across 7 bases. This CDR3 has 19 amino acids. V trimming: 9 bases; J trimming: 7 bases; junction bases outside the gene matches: 23. Germline CDR1 reads KGHDR; CDR2 reads SFDVKD. CDR3 loop: CATRGRILGGGASNSPLHF. The CDR3 DNA is TGTGCCACCCGGGGCCGCATCCTAGGAGGGGGCGCTTCCAATTCACCCCTCCACTTT.

This chain uses TRBV28 with TRBJ2-7; 8 nucleotides align to TRBD1. The V segment lost 8 bases and the J segment 1 base; nucleotides outside the gene matches: 10. The CDR3 has 15 residues. Germline CDR1 reads MDHEN; CDR2 reads SYDVKM. The CDR3 sequence is CASCFEGTGSYEQYF. The CDR3 bases are TGTGCCAGCTGCTTCGAGGGGACAGGATCCTACGAGCAGTACTTC.